The next 10 T cell receptor beta chains were all read from a single sample in a study of beta chain features in type 1 diabetes. The study reverse transcribed the entire isolated RNA, so it sequenced expressed TCRB transcripts. The repertoire was sequenced with immunoSEQ multiplex PCR; TCRdb's copy has only in-frame clones and lacks some. The repertoire has 300,000 or so clones, 6.5% to 10% of them found once; the top ten carry around 0.45%. Sequenced sample: central memory CD4+ T cells from blood. The receptors were sampled from a woman aged 18 to 35 in good health.

This chain uses TRBV4-2 with TRBJ1-4; the match to TRBD1 covers 7 bases. The CDR3 contains 16 residues. CDR1 LGHNA and CDR2 YNFKEQ come from the germline V gene. V was clipped by 1 base and J by 7 bases; unmatched bases: 9. CDR3 DNA: TGTGCCAGCAGCCAAGGGTCGGGCCAGGGGGGTGAAAAACTGTTTTTT. Protein sequence: CASSQGSGQGGEKLFF.

This clone was counted between two and nine times. V is TRBV27 and J is TRBJ2-7; the D gene is possibly TRBD2 (6 bases). Germline V gene sequence: CDR1 MNHEY, CDR2 SMNVEV (reference sequence). The CDR3 totals 12 residues. Deletions cut 8 bases from V and 12 bases from J, with 20 bases between. The CDR3 is CASSGVGGEAYF. The CDR3 DNA is TGTGCCAGCTCGGGAGTAGGCGGGGAGGCGTACTTC.

This sequence joins TRBV18 and TRBJ2-7, with no clear D. The CDR3 spans 17 residues. Deletions cut 3 bases from V and 4 bases from J, with 22 bases between. The germline V gene has CDR1 KGHSH and CDR2 LQKENI. For the CDR3, the DNA is TGTGCCAGCTCACCGGTCGCGCCCTCCCCCACTCCGTACGAGCAGTACTTC. This sequence encodes CASSPVAPSPTPYEQYF. The full variable domain, rest sourced from reference TRBV18 and TRBJ2-7, is NAGVMQNPRHLVRRRGQEARLRCSPMKGHSHVYWYRQLPEEGLKFMVYLQKENIIDESGMPKERFSAEFPKEGPSILRIQQVVRGDSAAYFCASSPVAPSPTPYEQYFGPGTRLTVT.

The chain links TRBV2 to TRBJ2-5; TRBD1 is a possible D gene (5 bases). The germline V and J ends were trimmed by 5 bases and 3 bases, with 13 bases remaining between them. Looked up from germline, CDR1 is SNHLY and CDR2 is FYNNEI. The CDR3 is made up of 14 amino acids. Here the CDR3 reads CASSPPGFKETQYF. CDR3 nucleotides: TGTGCCAGCAGTCCCCCAGGGTTCAAAGAGACCCAGTACTTC.

This clone came up a few times. The rearrangement links TRBV16 to TRBJ2-1; D remains unclear. Trimming pared 2 bases from V and 5 bases from J, leaving 7 bases between. The germline V gene has CDR1 KGHSY and CDR2 FQNENV. This CDR3 spans 13 amino acids. The CDR3 here is CASSQGADNEQFF. DNA for the CDR3: TGTGCCAGCAGCCAAGGCGCCGACAATGAGCAGTTCTTC.

This clone was counted ten times or more. The chain couples TRBV6-1 to TRBJ2-1; 7 positions match TRBD1. Germline values: CDR1 MNHNS, CDR2 SASEGT. The CDR3 is made up of 15 amino acids. V lost 5 bases to trimming and J lost 1 base; unmatched junction nucleotides: 5. CDR3 residues: CASSPQTGSYNEQFF. The CDR3 coding sequence is TGTGCCAGCAGTCCTCAGACAGGGTCCTACAATGAGCAGTTCTTC.

This clone was recorded many times. The chain combines TRBV7-3 with TRBJ2-7; D not resolved. CDR1 SGHTA and CDR2 FQGTGA come from the germline V gene. Trimming cost V 4 bases and J 6 bases, with 7 bases left between them. The CDR3 is 11 residues long. The CDR3 nucleotides are TGTGCCAGCAGCTCGGACGGCGAGCAGTACTTC. Protein product: CASSSDGEQYF.

The rearrangement joins TRBV28 to TRBJ2-2; D possibly corresponds to TRBD1 (7 bases). Germline V CDR1 and CDR2: MDHEN, SYDVKM. Trimming pared 7 bases from V and 6 bases from J, leaving 18 bases between. This CDR3 is 15 amino acids long. CDR3 DNA: TGTGCCAGCACCTCCCGGGGGCAGGGGGCCGGGGAGCTGTTTTTT. Amino acids: CASTSRGQGAGELFF.

Only a few counts were recorded for this clone. The chain has TRBV5-6 and TRBJ1-1, with 7 bases aligning to TRBD1. Germline V gene lookup returns CDR1 SGHDT and CDR2 YYEEEE. With 1 base clipped from V and 0 bases from J, the junction kept 6 bases outside the gene matches. CDR3 size: 16 residues. CDR3 loop: CASSLRTGSLNTEAFF. The CDR3 coding sequence is TGTGCCAGCAGCTTGAGGACAGGAAGCCTGAACACTGAAGCTTTCTTT.

V usage is TRBV19 and J usage is TRBJ2-2, with D perhaps matching TRBD1 (5 bases). This CDR3 comprises 14 residues. Germline V gene data show CDR1 as LNHDA and CDR2 as SQIVND (reference sequence). The V and J ends lost 10 bases and 7 bases respectively, with 19 bases between them. The CDR3 protein is CATTKGQGNGELFF. CDR3 coding DNA: TGTGCCACCACGAAAGGGCAGGGCAACGGGGAGCTGTTTTTT.